The 14 T cell receptor beta chains below were found in one sample sequenced in a study of long-term antiretroviral therapy in people with HIV. This was the immunoSEQ v3.0 assay at survey level. The protocol was immunoSEQ multiplex PCR, while the TCRdb copy is restricted to in-frame clones and leaves out a portion. The sample lists about 20,000 clones; more than 85% were seen once. Here the sequenced sample was unsorted PBMCs, taken 4.4 years after starting antiretroviral therapy. These receptors were collected from a woman aged 50 to 60 with HIV.

The chain couples TRBV4-1 to TRBJ1-4; D gene unclear. The germline CDR1 and CDR2 sequences are MGHRA and YSYEKL. The V gene lost 3 bases and the J gene lost 8 bases, with 22 bases spanning the gap. The length of the CDR3 is 17 residues. CDR3 DNA: TGCGCCAGCAGCCAGCCGCTGTATAGGGCCAGATCCGAAAAACTGTTTTTT. Translated: CASSQPLYRARSEKLFF.

The V gene is TRBV14, the J gene TRBJ2-2; D is undetermined. V lost 1 base, J lost 6 bases, and 9 bases lay in between. From germline, CDR1 is SGHDN and CDR2 FVKESK. The CDR3 loop spans 14 amino acids. The CDR3 loop reads CASSQVGLPGELFF. The CDR3 DNA reads as TGTGCCAGCAGCCAAGTGGGTTTACCCGGGGAGCTGTTTTTT.

The chain links TRBV27 to TRBJ1-5; D ambiguous. V was clipped by 2 bases and J by 8 bases, with 10 bases between them. The germline gives CDR1 MNHEY, CDR2 SMNVEV (reference sequence). This CDR3 contains 13 residues. CDR3 DNA: TGTGCCAGCAGTTTAAGCCGCTTGGAGCCCCAGCATTTT. Amino acids: CASSLSRLEPQHF.

The rearrangement uses TRBV30 and TRBJ2-5; 7 nucleotides line up with TRBD2. Germline-derived CDR1 and CDR2 are GTSNPN and SVGIG (reference sequence). The trim removed 3 bases at V and 5 bases at J, leaving 9 bases unmatched. The CDR3 is 14 amino acids. The CDR3 loop is CAWRWEGSAETQYF. CDR3 DNA: TGTGCCTGGAGATGGGAGGGCTCGGCGGAGACCCAGTACTTC.

The chain couples TRBV4-2 to TRBJ2-1; D remains unclear. Looked up from germline, CDR1 is LGHNA and CDR2 is YNFKEQ. V lost 0 bases to trimming and J lost 10 bases, with 7 bases between them. This CDR3 is 12 amino acids long. CDR3 nucleotides: TGTGCCAGCAGCCAAGATGATAAGGAGCAGTTCTTC. Amino acids: CASSQDDKEQFF.

The V call is TRBV11-3, the J call TRBJ2-7; D may correspond to TRBD1 or TRBD2 (5 bases each). V was shortened by 7 bases and J by 6 bases, with 19 bases between the two germline ends. This CDR3 contains 14 residues. The germline CDR1 and CDR2 sequences are SGHNT and YENEEA. The CDR3 DNA is TGTGCCAGCACCAGCGGAGTACAAGGGGCCGAGCAGTACTTC. Translating it yields CASTSGVQGAEQYF.

The V call is TRBV9, the J call TRBJ2-3, with a tentative D call TRBD2 (7 bases). The CDR3 sequence is 14 residues long. Germline V CDR1 and CDR2: SGDLS, YYNGEE. V was trimmed by 7 bases and J by 3 bases, leaving 15 bases between them. DNA of the CDR3: TGTGCCAGCTCGGGGGGAGGGGGGACAGATACGCAGTATTTT. This translates into CASSGGGGTDTQYF.

The chain couples TRBV27 to TRBJ2-2, with D perhaps matching TRBD2 (6 bases). V lost 0 bases and J 6 bases, leaving 20 bases between the germline ends. The V gene's germline CDR1 is MNHEY and CDR2 SMNVEV (reference sequence). There are 18 residues in the CDR3. The CDR3 sequence: CASSLSSGGGKRAGELFF. In DNA, the CDR3 is TGTGCCAGCAGTTTATCTTCAGGTGGAGGGAAGCGCGCCGGGGAGCTGTTTTTT.

The chain employs TRBV5-1 and TRBJ2-1; TRBD2 aligns across 14 bases. The germline CDR1 and CDR2 sequences are SGHRS and YFSETQ. With 5 bases clipped from V and 10 bases from J, the junction kept 5 bases outside the gene matches. CDR3 length equals 14 residues. The DNA of the CDR3 is TGCGCCAGCAGAGGACTAGCGGGGGGTGGAGAGCAGTTCTTC. Translating it yields CASRGLAGGGEQFF.

The chain has TRBV6-5 and TRBJ1-1, with a tentative D call TRBD1 (5 bases). The ends were cut back, 4 bases at V and 1 base at J, with 13 bases in the middle. The germline V gene encodes CDR1 MNHEY and CDR2 SVGAGI. CDR3 length equals 15 residues. The CDR3: CASSSVGVGNTEAFF. The DNA for the CDR3 is TGTGCCAGCAGTTCGGTAGGGGTGGGGAACACTGAAGCTTTCTTT.

The chain links TRBV4-3 to TRBJ1-5, with D unclear. V was trimmed by 1 base and J by 3 bases, leaving 7 bases between them. This CDR3 comprises 14 residues. Germline V lookup: CDR1 LGHNA, CDR2 YSLEER. The CDR3 region has the DNA TGCGCCAGCAGCCAAGGTTTAGACAATCAGCCCCAGCATTTT. Translation gives CASSQGLDNQPQHF.

This chain connects TRBV25-1 to TRBJ1-1; D unresolved. Deletions cut 3 bases from V and 8 bases from J, with 10 bases between. This CDR3 region has 12 residues. Germline CDR1 MGHDK, CDR2 SYGVNS. CDR3 sequence reads: CASSDGPTEAFF. In DNA, the CDR3 is TGTGCCAGCAGTGATGGGCCCACAGAAGCTTTCTTT.

The chain has TRBV4-3 and TRBJ1-4; D unresolved. The germline gives CDR1 LGHNA, CDR2 YSLEER. Trimming removed 0 bases from V and 14 bases from J, with 16 bases in between. The CDR3 covers 14 residues. CDR3 protein: CASSQDDPPYVLFF. The CDR3 DNA reads as TGCGCCAGCAGCCAAGATGATCCACCCTATGTGCTGTTTTTT.

The J gene is TRBJ1-1, the V gene TRBV19; 10 positions match TRBD1. Germline CDR1 LNHDA, CDR2 SQIVND (reference sequence). Trimming removed 1 base from V and 4 bases from J; junction bases left unmatched: 0. The CDR3 has 14 amino acids. The CDR3 is CASSIGTGGTEAFF. The CDR3 DNA reads TGTGCCAGTAGTATAGGGACAGGGGGCACTGAAGCTTTCTTT. The full variable domain, with the rest looked up from reference TRBV19 and TRBJ1-1, is DGGITQSPKYLFRKEGQNVTLSCEQNLNHDAMYWYRQDPGQGLRLIYYSQIVNDFQKGDIAEGYSVSREKKESFPLTVTSAQKNPTAFYLCASSIGTGGTEAFFGQGTRLTVV.